This TCR beta chain appears in the sequencing data of a study of OX40 agonist ivuxolimab in advanced cancers. Autoimmune disease history or systemic immunosuppression meant exclusion. Turning to this clone: The antigen is unknown.

TCRdb keeps only in-frame clones here, not all; method: immunoSEQ multiplex PCR. Seen here are under 65,000 clones, about 80% observed once, and the top ten hold about 1.9%. Points from the study as a whole: Expanded clones were, on average, more numerous in CD8+ T cells than in CD4+.

Sequenced here: CD4+ or CD8+ T cells sorted from blood, sampled in a trial of the OX40 agonist ivuxolimab. The sequence derives from an adult with an advanced solid tumor such as melanoma, head and neck, liver or kidney cancer.

For the CDR3, the DNA is TGCGCCAGCAGTGAGGGCAGGGGCTACGAGCAGTACTTC. As protein: CASSEGRGYEQYF. The rearrangement links TRBV10-2 to TRBJ2-7, with D tentatively TRBD1 (6 bases). Trimming took 2 bases from V and 3 from J, leaving 8 bases between them. The germline CDR1 and CDR2 sequences are WSHSY and SAAADI. The CDR3 length is 13 residues.